The source of this T cell receptor beta chain is a study of technical replicates of blood from several donors. The CDR3 is 19 residues long. V lost 6 bases and J lost 3, with 30 bases in between. Per the germline V gene, CDR1 is SNHLY and CDR2 is FYNNEI. Libraries were prepared by immunoSEQ multiplex PCR; TCRdb keeps only in-frame clonotypes and omits some of them. The data contain about 69,000 clones, over 70% of them singletons. The sample consisted of PBMCs. The rearrangement links TRBV2 to TRBJ2-7, with a possible D match to TRBD1 (6 bases). The TCR was taken from a human donor in good health. Some clones in this sample may be carry-over from other donors' samples. The CDR3 protein is CASSRQEQILWAAFYEQYF. The CDR3 coding sequence is TGTGCCAGCAGCAGACAGGAACAAATACTTTGGGCCGCTTTCTACGAGCAGTACTTC.